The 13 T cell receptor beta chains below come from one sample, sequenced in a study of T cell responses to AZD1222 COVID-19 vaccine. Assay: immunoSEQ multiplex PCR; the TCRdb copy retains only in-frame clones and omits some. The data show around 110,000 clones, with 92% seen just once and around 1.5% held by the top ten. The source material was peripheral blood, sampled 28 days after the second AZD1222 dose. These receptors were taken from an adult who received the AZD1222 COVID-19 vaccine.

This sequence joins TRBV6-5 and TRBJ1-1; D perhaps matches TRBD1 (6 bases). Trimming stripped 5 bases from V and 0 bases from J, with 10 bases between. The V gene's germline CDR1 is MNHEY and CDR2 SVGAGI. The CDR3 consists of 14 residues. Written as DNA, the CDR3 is TGTGCCAGCAGTCCACAGGGATTGAACACTGAAGCTTTCTTT. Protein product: CASSPQGLNTEAFF.

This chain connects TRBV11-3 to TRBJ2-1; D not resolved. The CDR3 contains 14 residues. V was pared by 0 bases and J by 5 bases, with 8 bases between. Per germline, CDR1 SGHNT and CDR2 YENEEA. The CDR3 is CASSLDLINNEQFF. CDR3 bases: TGTGCCAGCAGCTTAGATCTTATAAACAATGAGCAGTTCTTC.

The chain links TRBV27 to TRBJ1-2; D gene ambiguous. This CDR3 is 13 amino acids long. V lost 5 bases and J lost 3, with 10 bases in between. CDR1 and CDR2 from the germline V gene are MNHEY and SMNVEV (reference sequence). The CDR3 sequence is CASSPQDHYGYTF. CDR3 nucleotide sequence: TGTGCCAGCAGTCCCCAGGACCACTATGGCTACACCTTC.

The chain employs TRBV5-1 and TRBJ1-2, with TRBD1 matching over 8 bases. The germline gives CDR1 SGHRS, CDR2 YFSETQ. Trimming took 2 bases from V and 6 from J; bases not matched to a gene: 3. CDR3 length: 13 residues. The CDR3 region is CASSLQGVNGYTF. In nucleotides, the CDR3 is TGCGCCAGCAGCTTACAGGGGGTGAATGGCTACACCTTC. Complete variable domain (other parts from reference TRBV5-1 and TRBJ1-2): KAGVTQTPRYLIKTRGQQVTLSCSPISGHRSVSWYQQTPGQGLQFLFEYFSETQRNKGNFPGRFSGRQFSNSRSEMNVSTLELGDSALYLCASSLQGVNGYTFGSGTRLTVV.

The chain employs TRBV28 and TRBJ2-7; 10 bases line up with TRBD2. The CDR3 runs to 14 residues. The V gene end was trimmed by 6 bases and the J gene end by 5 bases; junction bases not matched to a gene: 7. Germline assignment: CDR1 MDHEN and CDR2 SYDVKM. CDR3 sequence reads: CASRQPGLANEQYF. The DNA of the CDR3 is TGTGCCAGCAGACAGCCGGGACTAGCGAACGAGCAGTACTTC.

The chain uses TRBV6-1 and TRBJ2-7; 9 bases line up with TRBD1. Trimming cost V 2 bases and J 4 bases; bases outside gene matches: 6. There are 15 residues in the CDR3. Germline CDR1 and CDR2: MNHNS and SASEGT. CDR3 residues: CASSESGQGEYEQYF. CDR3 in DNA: TGTGCCAGCAGTGAATCGGGACAGGGCGAGTACGAGCAGTACTTC.

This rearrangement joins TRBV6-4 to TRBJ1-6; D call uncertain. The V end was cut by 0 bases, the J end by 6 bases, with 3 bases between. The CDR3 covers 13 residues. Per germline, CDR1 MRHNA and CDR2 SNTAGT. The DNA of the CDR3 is TGTGCCAGCAGTGACTCATTTAATTCACCCCTCCACTTT. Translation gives CASSDSFNSPLHF.

CDR3 sequence: CASSLLWNQPQHF. CDR3 bases: TGTGCCAGCAGTTTACTATGGAATCAGCCCCAGCATTTT. The V and J genes are TRBV27 and TRBJ1-5; the D is unclear. Deletions cut 2 bases from V and 4 bases from J, with 6 bases between. This CDR3 region has 13 residues. Looked up from germline, CDR1 is MNHEY and CDR2 is SMNVEV (reference sequence).

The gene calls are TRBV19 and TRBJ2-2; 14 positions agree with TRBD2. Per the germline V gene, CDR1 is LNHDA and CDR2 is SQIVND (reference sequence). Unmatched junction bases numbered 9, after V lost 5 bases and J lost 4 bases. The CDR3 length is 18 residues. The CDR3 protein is CASSPRTGLAGVTGELFF. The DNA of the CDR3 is TGTGCCAGTAGTCCAAGAACGGGACTAGCGGGAGTCACCGGGGAGCTGTTTTTT.

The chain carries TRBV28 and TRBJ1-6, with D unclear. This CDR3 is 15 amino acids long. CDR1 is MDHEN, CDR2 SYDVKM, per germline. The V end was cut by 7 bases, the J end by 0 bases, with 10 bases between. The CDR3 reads CASIVGSSYNSPLHF. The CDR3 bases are TGTGCCAGCATAGTGGGGAGCTCCTATAATTCACCCCTCCACTTT.

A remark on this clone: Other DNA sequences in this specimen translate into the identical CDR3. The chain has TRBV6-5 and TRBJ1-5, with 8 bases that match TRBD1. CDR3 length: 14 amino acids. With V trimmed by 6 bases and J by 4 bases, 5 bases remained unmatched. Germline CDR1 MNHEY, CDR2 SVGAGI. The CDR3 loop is CASRTTGGNQPQHF. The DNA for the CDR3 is TGTGCCAGCAGAACTACAGGGGGTAATCAGCCCCAGCATTTT.

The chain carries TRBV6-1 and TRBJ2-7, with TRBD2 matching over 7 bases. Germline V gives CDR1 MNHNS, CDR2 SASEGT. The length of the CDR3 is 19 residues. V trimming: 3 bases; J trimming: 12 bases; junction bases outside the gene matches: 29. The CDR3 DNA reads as TGTGCCAGCAGTGAGTCCTTTCTCCTAAGTCTAGCGGCCCCCCTCATTCCGTACTTC. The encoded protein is CASSESFLLSLAAPLIPYF.

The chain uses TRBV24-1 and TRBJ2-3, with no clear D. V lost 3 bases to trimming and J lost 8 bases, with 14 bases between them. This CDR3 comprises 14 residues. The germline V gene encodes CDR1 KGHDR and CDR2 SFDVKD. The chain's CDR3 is CATSDPPGPGTQYF. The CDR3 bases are TGTGCCACCAGTGATCCCCCGGGCCCCGGTACGCAGTATTTT.